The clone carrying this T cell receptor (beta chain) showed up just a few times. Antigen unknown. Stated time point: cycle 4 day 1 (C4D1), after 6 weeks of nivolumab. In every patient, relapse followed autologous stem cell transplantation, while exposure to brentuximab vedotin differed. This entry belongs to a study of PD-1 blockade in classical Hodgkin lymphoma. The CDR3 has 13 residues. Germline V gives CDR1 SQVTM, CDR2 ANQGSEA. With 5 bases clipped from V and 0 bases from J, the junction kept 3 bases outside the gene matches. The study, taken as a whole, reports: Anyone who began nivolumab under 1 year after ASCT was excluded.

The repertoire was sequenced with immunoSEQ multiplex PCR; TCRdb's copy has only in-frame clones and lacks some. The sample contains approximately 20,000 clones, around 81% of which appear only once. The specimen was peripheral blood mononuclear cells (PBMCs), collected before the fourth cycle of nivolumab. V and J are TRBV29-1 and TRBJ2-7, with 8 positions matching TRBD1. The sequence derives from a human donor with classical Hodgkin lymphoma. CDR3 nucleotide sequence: TGCAGCGTTTACACAGGGGGCTCCTACGAGCAGTACTTC. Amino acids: CSVYTGGSYEQYF.